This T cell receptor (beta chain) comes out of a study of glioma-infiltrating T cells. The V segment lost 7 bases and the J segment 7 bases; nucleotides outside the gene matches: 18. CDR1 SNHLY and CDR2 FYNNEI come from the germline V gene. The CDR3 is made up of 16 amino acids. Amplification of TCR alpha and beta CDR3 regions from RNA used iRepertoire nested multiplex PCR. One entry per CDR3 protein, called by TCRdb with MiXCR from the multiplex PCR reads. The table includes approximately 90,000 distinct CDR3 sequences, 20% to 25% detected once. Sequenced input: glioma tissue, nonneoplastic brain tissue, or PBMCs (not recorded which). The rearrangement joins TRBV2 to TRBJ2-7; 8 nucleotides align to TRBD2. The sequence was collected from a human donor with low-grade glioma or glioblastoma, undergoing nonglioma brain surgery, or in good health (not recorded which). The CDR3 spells CASTWAGGAGHNEQYF. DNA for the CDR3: TGTGCCAGCACATGGGCCGGGGGGGCCGGACACAATGAGCAGTACTTC.